The 22 T cell receptor beta chains below were found in one sample sequenced in a study of cytomegalovirus exposure and HLA in healthy donors. PCR involved 60 Vbeta and 13 Jbeta primers. Sequencing was performed with immunoSEQ multiplex PCR; in TCRdb, only in-frame clones are kept and a portion is missing. This table has roughly 150,000 clones, about 72% appearing once. The source material was PBMCs. The receptors were sampled from a middle-aged man in good health and CMV-seronegative.

The rearrangement uses TRBV7-9 and TRBJ2-7, with D uncertain. The V end was cut by 4 bases, the J end by 6 bases, with 7 bases between. This CDR3 spans 11 amino acids. CDR1 and CDR2 (germline): SEHNR, FQNEAQ (reference sequence). Here the CDR3 reads CASSSLIEQYF. CDR3 coding DNA: TGTGCCAGCAGCTCCCTAATCGAGCAGTACTTC.

The V call is TRBV7-9, the J call TRBJ2-3, with a weak D call TRBD2 (5 bases). The CDR3 loop spans 14 amino acids. CDR1 SEHNR and CDR2 FQNEAQ come from the germline V gene (reference sequence). V was shortened by 2 bases and J by 2 bases, with 8 bases between the two germline ends. The CDR3 nucleotides read TGTGCCAGCAGCTTACGGGGAGTCACAGATACGCAGTATTTT. It codes for CASSLRGVTDTQYF.

This clone was counted a single time. This rearrangement joins TRBV10-3 to TRBJ2-7, with D unresolved. CDR1 is ENHRY, CDR2 SYGVKD, per germline. V lost 3 bases and J 6 bases, leaving 9 bases between the germline ends. The CDR3 runs 12 residues. The CDR3 DNA is TGTGCCATCAGTGATCCTTTGGCCGAGCAGTACTTC. It yields the protein CAISDPLAEQYF.

The chain combines TRBV7-2 with TRBJ1-5, with no clear D. The germline V gene encodes CDR1 SGHTA and CDR2 FQGNSA. The CDR3 covers 15 residues. Between the trimmed V and J ends, which lost 3 bases and 1 base, there was a span of 10 bases. CDR3 DNA: TGTGCCAGCAGCTTTTCGTTGTCGAGCAATCAGCCCCAGCATTTT. This gives the protein CASSFSLSSNQPQHF.

The chain recombines TRBV20-1 with TRBJ2-2; maybe TRBD1 (6 bases). The CDR3 runs 11 residues. Per the germline V gene, CDR1 is DFQATT and CDR2 is SNEGSKA (reference sequence). The germline V and J ends were trimmed by 6 bases and 6 bases, with 8 bases remaining between them. The CDR3 loop reads CSATGSGELFF. CDR3 sequence (DNA): TGCAGTGCAACAGGGTCCGGGGAGCTGTTTTTT.

J is TRBJ1-1 and V is TRBV5-1; TRBD1 might be the D (5 bases). Per the germline V gene, CDR1 is SGHRS and CDR2 is YFSETQ. The CDR3 spans 13 residues. The ends were cut back, 0 bases at V and 10 bases at J, with 13 bases in the middle. The CDR3 bases are TGCGCCAGCAGCTTGGAACCCGGGCAGGGAGCTTTCTTT. Amino acids: CASSLEPGQGAFF.

This chain links TRBV6-6 with TRBJ2-1, with 12 bases that match TRBD2. V shed 4 bases and J 7 bases; nucleotides not matched to a gene: 5. The CDR3 runs to 15 residues. The germline gives CDR1 MNHNY, CDR2 SVGAGI (reference sequence). CDR3 sequence reads: CASSSLAGGWNEQFF. CDR3 nucleotides: TGTGCCAGCAGTTCTCTAGCGGGAGGGTGGAATGAGCAGTTCTTC.

This clone showed up just a few times. V is TRBV7-8 and J is TRBJ1-2, with 7 bases lining up with TRBD1. Germline assignment: CDR1 SGHVS and CDR2 FQNEAQ. The CDR3 extends over 15 amino acids. V shed 5 bases, J shed 8 bases, and the junction held 14 bases outside the gene matches. In DNA, the CDR3 is TGTGCCAGCAGCCCGCAGGGGGGCAGGGGGTACGGCTACACCTTC. It codes for CASSPQGGRGYGYTF.

Comments on this clone: At one end, the junction sequence differs from germline, possibly due to a read error. This chain connects TRBV2 to TRBJ1-2; no clear D gene. CDR3 size: 13 residues. The germline V gene encodes CDR1 SNHLY and CDR2 FYNNEI. The CDR3 sequence: CASSSSANYGYPF. CDR3 in DNA: TGTGCCAGCAGCTCTTCGGCTAACTATGGCTACCCCTTC.

The J gene is TRBJ1-1, the V gene TRBV13; a weak D match, TRBD1 (5 bases). V was cut by 2 bases and J by 3 bases, with 16 bases left in between. The CDR3 length is 16 residues. In germline, CDR1 is PRHDT, CDR2 FYEKMQ (reference sequence). The CDR3 reads CASSLSGRQWDTEAFF. CDR3 DNA: TGTGCCAGCAGCTTATCCGGGAGACAGTGGGACACTGAAGCTTTCTTT.

This clone has a single count. The chain combines TRBV30 with TRBJ2-7, with TRBD1 matching 8 bases. The ends lost 2 bases at V and 5 bases at J; junction bases unmatched: 8. Germline CDR1 GTSNPN, CDR2 SVGIG (reference sequence). The CDR3 is 14 residues long. This chain's CDR3 is CAWSPRTGNNEQYF. CDR3 bases: TGTGCCTGGAGTCCCCGGACAGGGAACAACGAGCAGTACTTC. Based on the CDR3 plus reference TRBV30 and TRBJ2-7, the full variable domain is SQTIHQWPATLVQPVGSPLSLECTVEGTSNPNLYWYRQAAGRGLQLLFYSVGIGQISSEVPQNLSASRPQDRQFILSSKKLLLSDSGFYLCAWSPRTGNNEQYFGPGTRLTVT.

The chain couples TRBV7-9 to TRBJ1-2; 10 positions match TRBD1. V trimming: 5 bases; J trimming: 3 bases; junction bases outside the gene matches: 6. CDR1 is SEHNR, CDR2 FQNEAQ, per germline (reference sequence). The CDR3 sequence is 15 residues long. In DNA, the CDR3 is TGTGCCAGCAGCCGTGGGACAGGGGTGGACTATGGCTACACCTTC. Its protein product is CASSRGTGVDYGYTF.

Only one count was recorded for this clone. The chain carries TRBV2 and TRBJ2-1; D is unresolved. Trimming removed 7 bases from V and 8 bases from J, with 21 bases in between. The CDR3 runs 15 residues. Per the germline V gene, CDR1 is SNHLY and CDR2 is FYNNEI. The CDR3 sequence: CASTADLMSIDEQFF. The CDR3 bases are TGTGCCAGCACTGCAGACTTAATGAGTATCGATGAGCAGTTCTTC.

The chain is built from TRBV25-1 and TRBJ1-6, with D possibly being TRBD1 (6 bases). Germline lookup yields CDR1 MGHDK and CDR2 SYGVNS. Trimming shortened V by 1 base and J by 8 bases, and 18 bases separated the two germline ends. The CDR3 is 17 amino acids. CDR3 DNA sequence: TGTGCCAGCAGTGAATCAGAGGGCAGGGGATGGTATTCACCCCTCCACTTT. Translated, it gives CASSESEGRGWYSPLHF.

The chain links TRBV7-2 to TRBJ1-3; 8 bases are shared with TRBD1. CDR1 and CDR2 (germline): SGHTA, FQGNSA. The junction had 9 bases not matched to a gene; V was cut back by 5 bases and J by 3 bases. The CDR3 spans 16 residues. This CDR3 reads CASSLELTGVGNTIYF. For the CDR3, the DNA is TGTGCCAGCAGCCTCGAGTTGACAGGGGTTGGAAACACCATATATTTT.

This clone appeared a few times. At one end, the junction sequence differs from germline, possibly due to a read error. The chain is built from TRBV6-5 and TRBJ1-2; D unresolved. Per the germline V gene, CDR1 is MNHEY and CDR2 is SVGAGI. The CDR3 contains 15 residues. DNA for the CDR3: TGTGCCAGCAGGGCGAGCGCGGGAGGTAACTATGGCTACCCCTTC. It specifies CASRASAGGNYGYPF.

The chain couples TRBV18 to TRBJ1-1, with D uncertain. The CDR3 loop spans 13 amino acids. The V end was cut by 0 bases, the J end by 8 bases, with 10 bases between. Germline loops: CDR1 KGHSH, CDR2 LQKENI. The CDR3 reads CASSPPVEKEAFF. DNA of the CDR3: TGTGCCAGCTCACCACCAGTCGAGAAGGAAGCTTTCTTT. Full variable domain (missing parts from reference TRBV18 and TRBJ1-1): NAGVMQNPRHLVRRRGQEARLRCSPMKGHSHVYWYRQLPEEGLKFMVYLQKENIIDESGMPKERFSAEFPKEGPSILRIQQVVRGDSAAYFCASSPPVEKEAFFGQGTRLTVV.

The rearrangement uses TRBV10-2 and TRBJ2-2, with D perhaps TRBD2 (6 bases). The CDR3 has 13 amino acids. Germline lookup yields CDR1 WSHSY and CDR2 SAAADI. Trimming pared 9 bases from V and 5 bases from J, leaving 13 bases between. The CDR3 sequence is CASSGRPTGELFF. Here the CDR3 DNA reads TGCGCCAGTAGCGGAAGACCAACCGGGGAGCTGTTTTTT.

This chain uses TRBV15 with TRBJ2-3; 11 bases map to TRBD2. V was clipped by 5 bases and J by 4 bases; unmatched bases: 5. Germline V gene sequence: CDR1 LNHNV, CDR2 YYDKDF (reference sequence). The CDR3 is 15 residues long. CDR3 sequence: CATSRTSGGPDTQYF. The CDR3, as DNA: TGTGCCACCAGCCGAACTAGCGGGGGACCAGATACGCAGTATTTT.

This clone has more than one count but fewer than ten. The V gene is TRBV19, the J gene TRBJ1-1; D gene uncertain. Germline V CDR1 and CDR2: LNHDA, SQIVND (reference sequence). Trimming stripped 2 bases from V and 2 bases from J, with 9 bases between. The CDR3 is 14 amino acids. CDR3 sequence reads: CASSIPGTNTEAFF. CDR3 DNA sequence: TGTGCCAGTAGTATACCGGGAACCAACACTGAAGCTTTCTTT. Variable domain in full (rest from reference TRBV19 and TRBJ1-1): DGGITQSPKYLFRKEGQNVTLSCEQNLNHDAMYWYRQDPGQGLRLIYYSQIVNDFQKGDIAEGYSVSREKKESFPLTVTSAQKNPTAFYLCASSIPGTNTEAFFGQGTRLTVV.

The chain recombines TRBV5-5 with TRBJ2-5; possible D gene TRBD2, 6 bases. Germline CDR1 and CDR2: SGHKS and YYEKEE (reference sequence). Trimming left V 4 bases short and J 2 bases short, with 15 bases between. There are 15 residues in the CDR3. For the CDR3, the DNA is TGTGCCAGCAGCCCCGCGCCGGGGGTACAAGAGACCCAGTACTTC. This translates into CASSPAPGVQETQYF. Together with reference TRBV5-5 and TRBJ2-5, the CDR3 gives the full variable domain: DAGVTQSPTHLIKTRGQQVTLRCSPISGHKSVSWYQQVLGQGPQFIFQYYEKEERGRGNFPDRFSARQFPNYSSELNVNALLLGDSALYLCASSPAPGVQETQYFGPGTRLLVL.

The J gene is TRBJ1-1, the V gene TRBV7-9; tentatively, D is TRBD1 (5 bases). The CDR3 contains 14 residues. V lost 1 base, J lost 5 bases, and 11 bases lay in between. The V gene's germline CDR1 is SEHNR and CDR2 FQNEAQ (reference sequence). In nucleotides, the CDR3 is TGTGCCAGCAGCTTAGTTCTGGGGGGGACTGAAGCTTTCTTT. Translated, it gives CASSLVLGGTEAFF. Full variable domain (outside the CDR3, taken from reference TRBV7-9 and TRBJ1-1): DTGVSQNPRHKITKRGQNVTFRCDPISEHNRLYWYRQTLGQGPEFLTYFQNEAQLEKSRLLSDRFSAERPKGSFSTLEIQRTEQGDSAMYLCASSLVLGGTEAFFGQGTRLTVV.